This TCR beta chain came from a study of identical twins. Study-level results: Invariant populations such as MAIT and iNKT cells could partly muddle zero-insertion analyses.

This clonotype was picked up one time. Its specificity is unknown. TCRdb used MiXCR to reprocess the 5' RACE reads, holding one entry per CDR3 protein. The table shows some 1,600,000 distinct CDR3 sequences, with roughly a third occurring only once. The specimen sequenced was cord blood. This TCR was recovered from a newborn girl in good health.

The CDR3 nucleotides are TGTGCCATCGGACAGGGGGAGGCCCAGTACTTC. It yields the protein CAIGQGEAQYF. The gene calls are TRBV10-3 and TRBJ2-7, with TRBD1 identical over 10 bases. There are 11 residues in the CDR3. Losses at the gene ends were 8 bases for V and 10 bases for J; bases not matched to a gene: 5. Germline CDR1 and CDR2: ENHRY and SYGVKD.